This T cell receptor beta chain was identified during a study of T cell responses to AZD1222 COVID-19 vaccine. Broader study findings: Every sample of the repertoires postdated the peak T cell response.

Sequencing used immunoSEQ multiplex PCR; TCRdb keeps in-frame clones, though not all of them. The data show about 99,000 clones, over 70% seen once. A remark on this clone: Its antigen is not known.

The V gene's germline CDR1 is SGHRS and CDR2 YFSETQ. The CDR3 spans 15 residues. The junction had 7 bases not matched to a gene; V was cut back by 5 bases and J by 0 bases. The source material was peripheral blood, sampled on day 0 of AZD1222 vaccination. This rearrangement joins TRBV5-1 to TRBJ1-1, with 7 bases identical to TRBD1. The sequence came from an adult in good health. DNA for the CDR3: TGCGCCAGCAGTACCGGGACAGTCATGAACACTGAAGCTTTCTTT. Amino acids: CASSTGTVMNTEAFF.